This T cell receptor beta chain was observed in a study of T cell responses to AZD1222 COVID-19 vaccine. On the study more broadly: Second-dose intervals of approximately 4 or approximately 12 weeks were pooled.

This clone came up once. Trimming cost V 2 bases and J 2 bases, with 10 bases left between them. CDR3 size: 14 residues. The V gene's germline CDR1 is SGHDT and CDR2 YYEEEE. Profiled with immunoSEQ multiplex PCR; TCRdb holds only in-frame clones, not every one. Here the sample spans roughly 160,000 clones, 75% to 90% being singletons. The receptor comes from an adult in good health. V gene TRBV5-6 combines with J gene TRBJ2-5; the D is unclear. The sample consisted of peripheral blood, taken on day 0 of AZD1222 vaccination. The CDR3 loop reads CASSFLTGQETQYF. The CDR3 DNA reads TGTGCCAGCAGCTTCCTGACTGGTCAAGAGACCCAGTACTTC. The entire variable domain, with the rest obtained from reference TRBV5-6 and TRBJ2-5, is as follows: DAGVTQSPTHLIKTRGQQVTLRCSPKSGHDTVSWYQQALGQGPQFIFQYYEEEERQRGNFPDRFSGHQFPNYSSELNVNALLLGDSALYLCASSFLTGQETQYFGPGTRLLVL.